The 16 T cell receptor beta chains reported below all come from one sample, sequenced in a study of shared clonotypes between healthy human individuals. Only in-frame clones appear in the TCRdb table, and some are missing; sequencing was by immunoSEQ multiplex PCR. The sample yields fewer than 3 million clones, approximately 90% seen once. Sequenced: naive CD4+ T cells from PBMCs. The subset denotes: CD45RA+ positively selected. These receptors were obtained from a man between 18 and 35 years old in good health. Some clones in this sample may be carry-over from other donors' samples.

The chain carries TRBV28 and TRBJ1-1; possibly TRBD1 for D (5 bases). This CDR3 comprises 17 residues. Trimming shortened V by 2 bases and J by 3 bases, and 19 bases separated the two germline ends. Germline-derived CDR1 and CDR2 are MDHEN and SYDVKM. In DNA, the CDR3 is TGTGCCAGCAGTTTACCGGGCGGCGCCGGGGGGGACACTGAAGCTTTCTTT. Its protein is CASSLPGGAGGDTEAFF.

A word on this clone: The sample contains more than one DNA sequence encoding this CDR3. J is TRBJ1-2 and V is TRBV15; no definite D call. This CDR3 has 12 residues. The V gene lost 0 bases and the J gene lost 4 bases, with 3 bases spanning the gap. CDR1 and CDR2 from the germline V gene are LNHNV and YYDKDF (reference sequence). Here the CDR3 DNA reads TGTGCCACCAGCAGAGATAGCTATGGCTACACCTTC. Its protein product is CATSRDSYGYTF.

This clone was observed once. The rearrangement joins TRBV7-3 to TRBJ2-5; 9 bases match TRBD1. Per the germline V gene, CDR1 is SGHTA and CDR2 is FQGTGA. The CDR3 runs to 15 residues. Unmatched junction bases numbered 6, after V lost 5 bases and J lost 2 bases. DNA of the CDR3: TGTGCCAGCAGCGCCCCGGACAGGGGTCAAGAGACCCAGTACTTC. Protein: CASSAPDRGQETQYF.

The rearrangement links TRBV4-1 to TRBJ1-6; D is perhaps TRBD1 (5 bases). Germline V CDR1 and CDR2: MGHRA, YSYEKL. Trimming cost V 2 bases and J 4 bases, with 12 bases left between them. This CDR3 contains 16 residues. CDR3 residues: CASSQPQRQYNSPLHF. CDR3 sequence (DNA): TGCGCCAGCAGCCAACCACAGAGACAGTATAATTCACCCCTCCACTTT.

The genes are TRBV5-1 and TRBJ1-2; possibly TRBD1 for D (5 bases). Germline CDR1 SGHRS, CDR2 YFSETQ. The CDR3 sequence is 15 residues long. Between the trimmed V and J ends, which lost 4 bases and 4 bases, there was a span of 17 bases. This CDR3 reads CASSPQQGAGYGYTF. CDR3 DNA: TGCGCCAGCAGCCCCCAGCAAGGGGCAGGCTATGGCTACACCTTC.

The chain carries TRBV11-2 and TRBJ2-7; no clear D. Trimming cost V 2 bases and J 0 bases, with 11 bases left between them. The V gene's germline CDR1 is SGHAT and CDR2 FQNNGV. This CDR3 contains 15 residues. The CDR3 region is CASSLSFPSSYEQYF. DNA for the CDR3: TGTGCCAGCAGCTTAAGCTTTCCGAGCTCCTACGAGCAGTACTTC. Full variable domain (missing parts from reference TRBV11-2 and TRBJ2-7): EAGVAQSPRYKIIEKRQSVAFWCNPISGHATLYWYQQILGQGPKLLIQFQNNGVVDDSQLPKDRFSAERLKGVDSTLKIQPAKLEDSAVYLCASSLSFPSSYEQYFGPGTRLTVT.

In nucleotides, the CDR3 is TGTGCCTGGAGTTCCCGGACAGGGCGCTACGAGCAGTACTTC. It yields the protein CAWSSRTGRYEQYF. V gene TRBV30 combines with J gene TRBJ2-7; 8 bases agree with TRBD1. Trimming took 2 bases from V and 3 from J; bases not matched to a gene: 6. The CDR3 is 14 residues long. The V gene's germline CDR1 is GTSNPN and CDR2 SVGIG (reference sequence). The variable domain in full, completed from reference TRBV30 and TRBJ2-7, reads SQTIHQWPATLVQPVGSPLSLECTVEGTSNPNLYWYRQAAGRGLQLLFYSVGIGQISSEVPQNLSASRPQDRQFILSSKKLLLSDSGFYLCAWSSRTGRYEQYFGPGTRLTVT.

Only a few counts were recorded for this clone. The V gene is TRBV29-1, the J gene TRBJ1-1, with 9 bases lining up with TRBD1. Germline loops: CDR1 SQVTM, CDR2 ANQGSEA. CDR3 length equals 14 residues. Trimming cost V 7 bases and J 1 base; bases outside gene matches: 7. The CDR3 coding sequence is TGCAGCGCGACCGGGACAGGGCAGAACACTGAAGCTTTCTTT. Protein product: CSATGTGQNTEAFF.

V is TRBV21-1 and J is TRBJ2-3; the table calls TRBD2, which could not be checked here. TRBV21-1 is a pseudogene segment. The CDR3 covers 12 residues. CDR3 coding DNA: TGTGCCAGCAGCCTTAAAGGAGGTCCGCAGTATTTT. Protein: CASSLKGGPQYF.

The CDR3 reads CASSQDPGTFSYEQYF. CDR3 nucleotide sequence: TGCGCCAGCAGCCAAGACCCGGGGACGTTTTCCTACGAGCAGTACTTC. This chain uses TRBV4-1 with TRBJ2-7, with D perhaps being TRBD1 or TRBD2 (5 bases each). The CDR3 runs to 16 residues. V gave up 0 bases and J gave up 1 base, with 13 bases separating them. Germline CDR1 and CDR2: MGHRA and YSYEKL.

The chain combines TRBV28 with TRBJ2-5, with a possible D match to TRBD2 (5 bases). CDR1 and CDR2 from the germline V gene are MDHEN and SYDVKM. The V end was cut by 7 bases, the J end by 1 base, with 16 bases between. The CDR3 has 15 amino acids. CDR3 residues: CASTLSGISQETQYF. The CDR3 nucleotides read TGTGCCAGCACCCTCTCCGGGATCTCCCAAGAGACCCAGTACTTC.

The chain couples TRBV5-8 to TRBJ1-2; 10 nucleotides agree with TRBD1. The CDR3 consists of 16 residues. J gave up 6 bases and V 4 bases, and 12 bases lay outside the gene matches. The V gene's germline CDR1 is SGHTS and CDR2 YDEGEE. Written as DNA, the CDR3 is TGTGCCAGCAGCCGTTACCTGACAGGGGGCGGGAATGGCTACACCTTC. This translates into CASSRYLTGGGNGYTF.

The V call is TRBV7-3, the J call TRBJ2-6, with a tentative D call TRBD1 (7 bases). This CDR3 is built from 15 residues. V was clipped by 5 bases and J by 2 bases, with 10 bases between them. CDR1 is SGHTA and CDR2 is FQGTGA in the germline V gene. The CDR3 coding sequence is TGTGCCAGCAGCCCAGGGGGGACTGGGGCCAACGTCCTGACTTTC. Translating it yields CASSPGGTGANVLTF.

The chain has TRBV2 and TRBJ2-3; 14 bases align to TRBD2. CDR3 length: 16 residues. V was pared by 4 bases and J by 4 bases, with 4 bases of the junction left unmatched. Looked up from germline, CDR1 is SNHLY and CDR2 is FYNNEI. The CDR3 bases are TGTGCCAGCAGTGTCGGACTAGCGGGAGGAGCAGATACGCAGTATTTT. Translation: CASSVGLAGGADTQYF. Supplemented by reference TRBV2 and TRBJ2-3, the full variable domain reads EPEVTQTPSHQVTQMGQEVILRCVPISNHLYFYWYRQILGQKVEFLVSFYNNEISEKSEIFDDQFSVERPDGSNFTLKIRSTKLEDSAMYFCASSVGLAGGADTQYFGPGTRLTVL.

This chain joins TRBV7-2 and TRBJ2-6; unclear D gene. V was cut by 5 bases and J by 1 base, with 15 bases left in between. CDR3 length equals 17 residues. Germline CDR1 SGHTA, CDR2 FQGNSA. CDR3 sequence: CASSRRGVFSGANVLTF. In DNA form, the CDR3 reads TGTGCCAGCAGCCGCCGCGGAGTGTTTTCTGGGGCCAACGTCCTGACTTTC. Full variable domain (rest looked up from reference TRBV7-2 and TRBJ2-6): GAGVSQSPSNKVTEKGKDVELRCDPISGHTALYWYRQSLGQGLEFLIYFQGNSAPDKSGLPSDRFSAERTGGSVSTLTIQRTQQEDSAVYLCASSRRGVFSGANVLTFGAGSRLTVL.

The chain carries TRBV4-1 and TRBJ2-5, with 8 bases identical to TRBD2. The J call is doubtful: the DNA matches TRBJ2-7 better. CDR3 length: 18 residues. The V gene's germline CDR1 is MGHRA and CDR2 YSYEKL. In DNA form, the CDR3 reads TGCGCCAGCAGCCTAGAAGCGTCCTTATCGGGACTAGTCTCCGAGCAGTACTTC. It is translated as CASSLEASLSGLVSEQYF.